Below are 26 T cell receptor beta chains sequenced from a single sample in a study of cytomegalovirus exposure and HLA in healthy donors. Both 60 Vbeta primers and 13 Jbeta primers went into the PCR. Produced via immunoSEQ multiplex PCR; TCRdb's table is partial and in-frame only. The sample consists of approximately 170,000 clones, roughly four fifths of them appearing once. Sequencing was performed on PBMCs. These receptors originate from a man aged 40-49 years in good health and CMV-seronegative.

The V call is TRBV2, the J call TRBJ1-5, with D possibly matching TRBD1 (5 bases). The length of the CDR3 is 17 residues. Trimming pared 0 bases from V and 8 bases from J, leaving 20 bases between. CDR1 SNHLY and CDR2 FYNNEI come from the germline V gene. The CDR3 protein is CASSEARQGVGWKPQHF. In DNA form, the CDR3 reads TGTGCCAGCAGTGAAGCTCGGCAGGGCGTCGGATGGAAGCCCCAGCATTTT.

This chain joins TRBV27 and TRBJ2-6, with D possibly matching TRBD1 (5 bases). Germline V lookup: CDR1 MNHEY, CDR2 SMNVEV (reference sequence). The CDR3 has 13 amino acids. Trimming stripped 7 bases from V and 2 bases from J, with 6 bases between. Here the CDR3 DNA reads TGTGCCAGCAAAGGGGCTGGGGCCAACGTCCTGACTTTC. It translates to CASKGAGANVLTF.

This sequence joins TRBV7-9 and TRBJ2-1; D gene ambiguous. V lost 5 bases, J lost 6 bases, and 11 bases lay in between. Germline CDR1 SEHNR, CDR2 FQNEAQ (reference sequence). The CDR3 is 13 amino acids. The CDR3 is CASSQWAPNEQFF. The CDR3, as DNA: TGTGCCAGCAGCCAGTGGGCGCCCAATGAGCAGTTCTTC.

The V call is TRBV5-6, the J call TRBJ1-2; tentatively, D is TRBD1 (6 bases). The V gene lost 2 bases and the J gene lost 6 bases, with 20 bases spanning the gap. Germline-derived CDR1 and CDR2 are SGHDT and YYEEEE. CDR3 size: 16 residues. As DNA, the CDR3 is TGTGCCAGCAGCTTAGGTTGGGAGTACAGGGAAAATGGCTACACCTTC. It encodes CASSLGWEYRENGYTF.

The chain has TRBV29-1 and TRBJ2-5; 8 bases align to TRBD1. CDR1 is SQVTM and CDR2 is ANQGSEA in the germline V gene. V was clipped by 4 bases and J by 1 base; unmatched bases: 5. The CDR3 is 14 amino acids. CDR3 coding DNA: TGCAGCGTTGTTCCAGGGGGCTCCCAAGAGACCCAGTACTTC. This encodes CSVVPGGSQETQYF.

The CDR3 nucleotides read TGTGCCAGCAGCGTAAATAGCGGGCCCTACGAGCAGTACTTC. This sequence encodes CASSVNSGPYEQYF. V gene TRBV9 combines with J gene TRBJ2-7, with 7 bases lining up with TRBD2. Germline assignment: CDR1 SGDLS and CDR2 YYNGEE. V lost 1 base to trimming and J lost 2 bases; unmatched junction nucleotides: 3. There are 14 residues in the CDR3.

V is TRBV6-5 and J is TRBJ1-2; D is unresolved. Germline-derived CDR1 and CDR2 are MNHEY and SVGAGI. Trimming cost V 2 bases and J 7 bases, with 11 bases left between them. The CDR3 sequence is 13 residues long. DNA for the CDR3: TGTGCCAGCAGTTACGAGGGTGCGAGTGGCTACACCTTC. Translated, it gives CASSYEGASGYTF.

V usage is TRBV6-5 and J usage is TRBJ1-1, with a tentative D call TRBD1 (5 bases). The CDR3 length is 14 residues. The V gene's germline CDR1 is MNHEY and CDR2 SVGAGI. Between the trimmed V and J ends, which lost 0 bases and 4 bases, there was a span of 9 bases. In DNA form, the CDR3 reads TGTGCCAGCAGTTACTCCGGGGGGACCACTGAAGCTTTCTTT. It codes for CASSYSGGTTEAFF.

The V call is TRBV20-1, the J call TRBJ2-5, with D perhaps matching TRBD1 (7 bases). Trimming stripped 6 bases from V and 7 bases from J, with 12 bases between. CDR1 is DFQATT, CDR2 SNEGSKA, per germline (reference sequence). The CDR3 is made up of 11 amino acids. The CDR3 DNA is TGCAGTGCCTCAGGGGGAGGGACCCAGTACTTC. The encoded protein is CSASGGGTQYF.

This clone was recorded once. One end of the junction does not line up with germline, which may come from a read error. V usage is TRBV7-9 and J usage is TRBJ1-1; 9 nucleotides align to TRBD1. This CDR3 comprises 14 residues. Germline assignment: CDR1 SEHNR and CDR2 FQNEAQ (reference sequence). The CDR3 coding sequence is TGTTCCAGCAGCTTGGGACAGGGCGACACTGAAGCTTTCTTT. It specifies CSSSLGQGDTEAFF. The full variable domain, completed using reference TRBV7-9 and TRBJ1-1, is DTGVSQNPRHKITKRGQNVTFRCDPISEHNRLYWYRQTLGQGPEFLTYFQNEAQLEKSRLLSDRFSAERPKGSFSTLEIQRTEQGDSAMYLCSSSLGQGDTEAFFGQGTRLTVV.

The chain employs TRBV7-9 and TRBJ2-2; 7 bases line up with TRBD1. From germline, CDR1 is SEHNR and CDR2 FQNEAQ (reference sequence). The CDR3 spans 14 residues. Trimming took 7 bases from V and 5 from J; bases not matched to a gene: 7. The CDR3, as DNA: TGTGCCAGCACTCGACAGGGCTGGACCGGGGAGCTGTTTTTT. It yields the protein CASTRQGWTGELFF. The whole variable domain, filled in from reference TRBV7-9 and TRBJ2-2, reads DTGVSQNPRHKITKRGQNVTFRCDPISEHNRLYWYRQTLGQGPEFLTYFQNEAQLEKSRLLSDRFSAERPKGSFSTLEIQRTEQGDSAMYLCASTRQGWTGELFFGEGSRLTVL.

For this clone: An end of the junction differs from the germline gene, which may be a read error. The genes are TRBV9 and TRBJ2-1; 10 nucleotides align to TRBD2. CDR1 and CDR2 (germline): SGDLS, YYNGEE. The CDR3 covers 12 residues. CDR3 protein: CASSPLTSGKIF. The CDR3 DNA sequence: TGTGCCAGCAGCCCCCTAACTAGCGGGAAGATCTTC.

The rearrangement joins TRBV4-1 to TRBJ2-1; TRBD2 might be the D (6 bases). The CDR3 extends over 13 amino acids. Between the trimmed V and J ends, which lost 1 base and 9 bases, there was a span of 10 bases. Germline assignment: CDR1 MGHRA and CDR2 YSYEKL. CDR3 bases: TGCGCCAGCAGCCAAGGGGGGGAGTGTGAGCAGTTCTTC. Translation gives CASSQGGECEQFF.

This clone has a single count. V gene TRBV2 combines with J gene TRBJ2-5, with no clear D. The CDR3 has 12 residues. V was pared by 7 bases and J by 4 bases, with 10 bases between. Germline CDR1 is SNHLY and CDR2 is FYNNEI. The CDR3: CASILLGETQYF. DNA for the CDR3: TGTGCCAGCATCTTGCTAGGAGAGACCCAGTACTTC.

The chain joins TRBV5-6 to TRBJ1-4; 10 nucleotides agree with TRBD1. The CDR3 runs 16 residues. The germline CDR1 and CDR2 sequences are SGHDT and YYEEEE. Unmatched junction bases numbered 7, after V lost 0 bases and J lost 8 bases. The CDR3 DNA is TGTGCCAGCAGCTTGGAAAGGGACAGGGGAAGCGAAAAACTGTTTTTT. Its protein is CASSLERDRGSEKLFF. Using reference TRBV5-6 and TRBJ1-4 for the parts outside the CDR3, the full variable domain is DAGVTQSPTHLIKTRGQQVTLRCSPKSGHDTVSWYQQALGQGPQFIFQYYEEEERQRGNFPDRFSGHQFPNYSSELNVNALLLGDSALYLCASSLERDRGSEKLFFGSGTQLSVL.

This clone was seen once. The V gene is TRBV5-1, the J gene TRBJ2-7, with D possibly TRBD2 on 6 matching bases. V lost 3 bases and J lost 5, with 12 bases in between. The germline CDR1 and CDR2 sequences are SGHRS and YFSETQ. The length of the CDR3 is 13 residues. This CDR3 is CASSYGSGHEQYV. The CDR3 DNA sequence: TGCGCCAGCAGCTACGGGAGTGGCCACGAGCAGTACGTC.

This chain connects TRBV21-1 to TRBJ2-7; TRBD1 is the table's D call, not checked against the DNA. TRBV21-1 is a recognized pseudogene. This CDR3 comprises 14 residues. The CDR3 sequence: CASSCQGVLHEQYF. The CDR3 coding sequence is TGTGCCAGCAGTTGCCAGGGGGTTCTCCACGAGCAGTACTTC.

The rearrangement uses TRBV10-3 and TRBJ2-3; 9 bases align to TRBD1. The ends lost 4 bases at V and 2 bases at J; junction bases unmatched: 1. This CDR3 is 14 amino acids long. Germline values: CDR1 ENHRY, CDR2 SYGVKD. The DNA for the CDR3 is TGTGCCATCAGTGGGGACAGGGCCACAGATACGCAGTATTTT. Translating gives CAISGDRATDTQYF.

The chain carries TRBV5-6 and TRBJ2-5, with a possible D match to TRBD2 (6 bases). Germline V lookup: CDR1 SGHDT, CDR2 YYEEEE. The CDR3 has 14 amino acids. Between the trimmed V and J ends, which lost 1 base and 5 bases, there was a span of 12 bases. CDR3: CASSLRDSGETQYF. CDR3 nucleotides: TGTGCCAGCAGCTTGCGGGACTCAGGGGAGACCCAGTACTTC.

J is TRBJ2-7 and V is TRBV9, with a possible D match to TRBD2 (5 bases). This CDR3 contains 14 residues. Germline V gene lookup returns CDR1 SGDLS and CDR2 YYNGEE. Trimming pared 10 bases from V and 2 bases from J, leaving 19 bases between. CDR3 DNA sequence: TGTGCCCAGCCAATCGGGATTCTTCCCTACGAGCAGTACGTC. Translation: CAQPIGILPYEQYV.

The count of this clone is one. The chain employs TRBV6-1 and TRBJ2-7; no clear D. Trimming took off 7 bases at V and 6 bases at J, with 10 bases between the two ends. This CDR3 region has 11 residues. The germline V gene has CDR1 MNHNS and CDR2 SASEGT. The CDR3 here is CASTDSGEQYF. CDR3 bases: TGTGCCAGCACGGATTCGGGCGAGCAGTACTTC.

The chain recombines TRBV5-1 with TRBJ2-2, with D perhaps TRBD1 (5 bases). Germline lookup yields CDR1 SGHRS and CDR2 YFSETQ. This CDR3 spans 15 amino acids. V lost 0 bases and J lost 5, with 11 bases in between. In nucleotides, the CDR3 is TGCGCCAGCAGCTTGGCAGGGTTTAATACCGGGGAGCTGTTTTTT. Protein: CASSLAGFNTGELFF.

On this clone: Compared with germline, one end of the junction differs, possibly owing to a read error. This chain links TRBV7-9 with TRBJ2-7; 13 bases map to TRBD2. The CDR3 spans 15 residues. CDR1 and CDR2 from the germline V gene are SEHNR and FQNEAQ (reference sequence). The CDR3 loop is CSSGSGTSGAYEQYF. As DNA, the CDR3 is TGTTCCAGCGGTTCCGGGACTAGCGGGGCCTACGAGCAGTACTTC.

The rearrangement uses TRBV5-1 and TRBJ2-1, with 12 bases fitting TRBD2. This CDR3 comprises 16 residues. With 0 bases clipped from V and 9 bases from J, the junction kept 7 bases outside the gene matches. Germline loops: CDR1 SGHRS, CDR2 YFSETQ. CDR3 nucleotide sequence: TGCGCCAGCAGCTTGGCCCTAGCGGGAGGGCCGATTGAGCAGTTCTTC. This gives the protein CASSLALAGGPIEQFF.

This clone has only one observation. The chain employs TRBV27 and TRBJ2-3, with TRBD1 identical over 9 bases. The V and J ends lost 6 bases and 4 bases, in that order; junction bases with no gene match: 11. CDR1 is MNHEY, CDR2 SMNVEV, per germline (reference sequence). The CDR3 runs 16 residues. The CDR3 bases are TGTGCCAGCAGACGCCGCCGGACAGGGGAAGCAGATACGCAGTATTTT. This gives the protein CASRRRRTGEADTQYF.

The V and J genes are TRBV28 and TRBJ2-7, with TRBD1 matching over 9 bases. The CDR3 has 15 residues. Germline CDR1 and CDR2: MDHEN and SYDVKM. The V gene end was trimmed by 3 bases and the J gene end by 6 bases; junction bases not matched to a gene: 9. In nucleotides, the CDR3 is TGTGCCAGCAGTTTCTTAGGGACAGGGTTGCGCGAGCAGTACTTC. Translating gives CASSFLGTGLREQYF. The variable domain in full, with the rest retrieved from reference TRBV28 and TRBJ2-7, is DVKVTQSSRYLVKRTGEKVFLECVQDMDHENMFWYRQDPGLGLRLIYFSYDVKMKEKGDIPEGYSVSREKKERFSLILESASTNQTSMYLCASSFLGTGLREQYFGPGTRLTVT.